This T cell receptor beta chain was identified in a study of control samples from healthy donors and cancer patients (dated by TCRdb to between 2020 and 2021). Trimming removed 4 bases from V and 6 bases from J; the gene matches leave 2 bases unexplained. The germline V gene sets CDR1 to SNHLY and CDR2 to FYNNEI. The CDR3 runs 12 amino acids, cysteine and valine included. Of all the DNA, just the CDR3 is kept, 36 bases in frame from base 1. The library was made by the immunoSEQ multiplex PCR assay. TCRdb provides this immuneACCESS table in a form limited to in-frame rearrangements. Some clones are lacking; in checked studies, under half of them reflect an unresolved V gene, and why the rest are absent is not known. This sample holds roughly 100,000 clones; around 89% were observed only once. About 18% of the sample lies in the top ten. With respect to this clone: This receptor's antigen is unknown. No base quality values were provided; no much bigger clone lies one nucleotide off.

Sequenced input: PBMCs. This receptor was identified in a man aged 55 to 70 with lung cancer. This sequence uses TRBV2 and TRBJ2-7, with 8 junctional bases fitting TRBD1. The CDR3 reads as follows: CASSGTGPEQYV. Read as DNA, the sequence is TGTGCCAGCAGTGGGACAGGGCCCGAGCAGTACGTC.